This is a list of T cell receptor beta chains from one sample in a study of blood T cell repertoires in COVID-19. Method: immunoSEQ multiplex PCR; TCRdb's copy keeps in-frame clones and lacks some. This table has tens of thousands of clones, around 90% appearing once. The sample consisted of peripheral blood. These receptors all come from an elderly woman with acute or convalescent COVID-19. Both conserved end residues are part of each CDR3. The order of the fields is J gene, V gene, clone size, D gene, CDR3 protein, CDR3 DNA. The D gene is left open where the match is weak. The size of a clone is reported for some rows only, either as once, few or many, or as a class for expanded clones.

j_call: TRBJ1-1; v_call: TRBV5-1; clone_size: -; d_call: TRBD1; cdr3_aa: CASRPIAGTGLTEAFF; cdr3_nt: TGCGCCAGCAGGCCTATAGCCGGGACAGGGCTCACTGAAGCTTTCTTT
j_call: TRBJ1-5; v_call: TRBV7-2; clone_size: -; d_call: TRBD1; cdr3_aa: CASSGSGGANLQPQHF; cdr3_nt: TGTGCCAGCAGCGGCTCAGGGGGCGCGAATCTTCAGCCCCAGCATTTT
j_call: TRBJ1-2; v_call: TRBV10-3; clone_size: -; d_call: -; cdr3_aa: CAISTLTAGSYYTF; cdr3_nt: TGTGCCATCAGCACCCTGACCGCCGGGAGCTACTACACCTTC
j_call: TRBJ2-2; v_call: TRBV5-4; clone_size: -; d_call: TRBD2; cdr3_aa: CASTTGGDGSGELFF; cdr3_nt: TGTGCCAGCACCACCGGGGGGGATGGCTCCGGGGAGCTGTTTTTT
j_call: TRBJ2-7; v_call: TRBV10-1; clone_size: -; d_call: -; cdr3_aa: CASSERRSSYEQYF; cdr3_nt: TGCGCCAGCAGTGAGAGAAGGAGCTCCTACGAGCAGTACTTC
j_call: TRBJ1-1; v_call: TRBV24-1; clone_size: -; d_call: TRBD1; cdr3_aa: CATSDTQGPCFF; cdr3_nt: TGTGCCACCAGTGATACACAGGGGCCCTGTTTCTTT
j_call: TRBJ2-5; v_call: TRBV25-1; clone_size: -; d_call: -; cdr3_aa: CASSEYGPETQYF; cdr3_nt: TGTGCCAGCAGTGAATATGGCCCAGAGACCCAGTACTTC
j_call: TRBJ1-1; v_call: TRBV20-1; clone_size: -; d_call: -; cdr3_aa: CSARGGSEAFF; cdr3_nt: TGCAGTGCTAGGGGGGGGTCTGAAGCTTTCTTT
j_call: TRBJ2-7; v_call: TRBV7-9; clone_size: -; d_call: -; cdr3_aa: CASSLQGSIEQYF; cdr3_nt: TGTGCCAGCAGCTTACAGGGCAGCATCGAGCAGTACTTC
j_call: TRBJ2-1; v_call: TRBV11-3; clone_size: -; d_call: -; cdr3_aa: CASSLTGTYNEQFF; cdr3_nt: TGTGCCAGCAGCCTGACAGGGACTTACAATGAGCAGTTCTTC
j_call: TRBJ1-5; v_call: TRBV5-4; clone_size: -; d_call: TRBD1; cdr3_aa: CASSRDRADQPQHF; cdr3_nt: TGTGCCAGCAGCCGGGACAGGGCTGATCAGCCCCAGCATTTT
j_call: TRBJ1-4; v_call: TRBV28; clone_size: -; d_call: -; cdr3_aa: CASSQGWGRATNEKLFF; cdr3_nt: TGTGCCAGCTCCCAAGGCTGGGGGCGAGCAACTAATGAAAAACTGTTTTTT
j_call: TRBJ1-1; v_call: TRBV6-6; clone_size: -; d_call: TRBD1; cdr3_aa: CASRTWTGLNTEAFF; cdr3_nt: TGTGCCAGCAGGACTTGGACAGGGTTGAACACTGAAGCTTTCTTT
j_call: TRBJ2-7; v_call: TRBV6-4; clone_size: few; d_call: -; cdr3_aa: CASSGSQGSEQYF; cdr3_nt: TGTGCCAGCAGTGGCAGTCAGGGCTCCGAGCAGTACTTC
j_call: TRBJ1-2; v_call: TRBV6-5; clone_size: once; d_call: -; cdr3_aa: CASREWFGGTDGYTF; cdr3_nt: TGTGCCAGCAGAGAGTGGTTTGGGGGGACGGATGGCTACACCTTC
j_call: TRBJ2-1; v_call: TRBV19; clone_size: -; d_call: TRBD2; cdr3_aa: CASSGLGIMDEQFF; cdr3_nt: TGTGCCAGTAGCGGACTAGGAATAATGGATGAGCAGTTCTTC
j_call: TRBJ2-7; v_call: TRBV18; clone_size: few; d_call: TRBD1; cdr3_aa: CASSPKTGVNYEQYF; cdr3_nt: TGTGCCAGCTCACCCAAAACAGGGGTCAACTACGAGCAGTACTTC
j_call: TRBJ2-3; v_call: TRBV7-2; clone_size: -; d_call: -; cdr3_aa: CASSLAGGTDTQYF; cdr3_nt: TGTGCCAGCAGCTTAGCCGGGGGCACAGATACGCAGTATTTT
j_call: TRBJ2-2; v_call: TRBV19; clone_size: -; d_call: -; cdr3_aa: CASAMAEPGDTGELFF; cdr3_nt: TGTGCCAGTGCCATGGCAGAACCAGGGGACACCGGGGAGCTGTTTTTT
j_call: TRBJ2-3; v_call: TRBV5-1; clone_size: -; d_call: TRBD1; cdr3_aa: CASSPGQGADTQYF; cdr3_nt: TGCGCCAGCAGCCCTGGACAGGGAGCAGATACGCAGTATTTT
j_call: TRBJ2-3; v_call: TRBV11-3; clone_size: -; d_call: TRBD2; cdr3_aa: CASSLSIAGSTSTDTQYF; cdr3_nt: TGTGCCAGCAGCTTATCAATAGCGGGGTCGACTAGCACAGATACGCAGTATTTT
j_call: TRBJ2-7; v_call: TRBV2; clone_size: -; d_call: TRBD2; cdr3_aa: CASRRDFWTSGGRLPYEQYF; cdr3_nt: TGTGCCAGCAGGAGGGACTTCTGGACTAGCGGGGGAAGACTACCCTACGAGCAGTACTTC
j_call: TRBJ2-2; v_call: TRBV5-4; clone_size: -; d_call: TRBD1; cdr3_aa: CASSVPQGQNTGELFF; cdr3_nt: TGTGCCAGCAGCGTACCACAGGGGCAGAACACCGGGGAGCTGTTTTTT
j_call: TRBJ1-4; v_call: TRBV7-9; clone_size: -; d_call: -; cdr3_aa: CASSLVSGVTNEKLFF; cdr3_nt: TGTGCCAGCAGCTTAGTATCGGGGGTGACTAATGAAAAACTGTTTTTT
j_call: TRBJ1-6; v_call: TRBV28; clone_size: once; d_call: -; cdr3_aa: CASKGRQSQVSPLHF; cdr3_nt: TGTGCCAGCAAGGGCCGACAGAGTCAAGTTTCACCCCTCCACTTT
j_call: TRBJ2-4; v_call: TRBV29-1; clone_size: -; d_call: TRBD1; cdr3_aa: CSVHSGTGGDIQYF; cdr3_nt: TGCAGCGTCCACTCCGGGACAGGGGGCGACATTCAGTACTTC
j_call: TRBJ1-2; v_call: TRBV27; clone_size: -; d_call: -; cdr3_aa: CASTNRAGYGYTF; cdr3_nt: TGTGCCAGCACCAACCGGGCGGGCTATGGCTACACCTTC